Following are 30 T cell receptor beta chains from one sample sequenced in a study of blood T cell repertoires in COVID-19. Clones were read by immunoSEQ multiplex PCR, and TCRdb kept only the in-frame ones, dropping some. The table shows around 130,000 clones, with about 82% occurring only once. The specimen was peripheral blood. The receptors originated from a man between 60 and 75 years old with active or convalescent COVID-19.

The genes are TRBV18 and TRBJ2-5; weak D call: TRBD2 (5 bases). The CDR3 runs 12 residues. CDR1 KGHSH and CDR2 LQKENI come from the germline V gene. V was pared by 4 bases and J by 4 bases, with 7 bases between. This CDR3 reads CASSRGRETQYF. CDR3 sequence (DNA): TGTGCCAGCTCACGAGGGAGAGAGACCCAGTACTTC.

The V and J genes are TRBV7-3 and TRBJ2-1; 9 nucleotides align to TRBD2. This CDR3 contains 16 residues. From germline, CDR1 is SGHTA and CDR2 FQGTGA. V shed 5 bases and J 4 bases; nucleotides not matched to a gene: 9. CDR3 amino acids: CASSPGGLAGYNEQFF. The CDR3, as DNA: TGTGCCAGCAGCCCCGGGGGGCTAGCGGGATACAATGAGCAGTTCTTC.

The rearrangement uses TRBV19 and TRBJ2-3, with D possibly matching TRBD2 (6 bases). Trimming took 5 bases from V and 2 from J, leaving 14 bases between them. In germline, CDR1 is LNHDA, CDR2 SQIVND (reference sequence). The CDR3 extends over 15 amino acids. CDR3: CASSSGGGITDTQYF. CDR3 nucleotides: TGTGCCAGTAGTTCAGGTGGGGGGATCACAGATACGCAGTATTTT.

The rearrangement uses TRBV7-2 and TRBJ1-4, with 7 positions matching TRBD1. Germline V CDR1 and CDR2: SGHTA, FQGNSA. The junction had 8 bases not matched to a gene; V was cut back by 0 bases and J by 16 bases. The CDR3 is made up of 13 amino acids. CDR3 in DNA: TGTGCCAGCAGCTTAGCGGGGGACAGCCAGGGGTTTTTT. This gives the protein CASSLAGDSQGFF.

The chain uses TRBV29-1 and TRBJ2-3; 8 bases are a match to TRBD1. This CDR3 spans 14 amino acids. The junction had 6 bases not matched to a gene; V was cut back by 5 bases and J by 2 bases. CDR1 SQVTM and CDR2 ANQGSEA come from the germline V gene. The CDR3 is CSVSGQGTTDTQYF. The CDR3 region has the DNA TGCAGCGTTTCCGGACAGGGAACCACAGATACGCAGTATTTT.

V usage is TRBV5-5 and J usage is TRBJ2-1, with 9 bases identical to TRBD1. In germline, CDR1 is SGHKS, CDR2 YYEKEE (reference sequence). V dropped 2 bases and J dropped 6; count of bases not matched to a gene: 6. The CDR3 spans 15 residues. The CDR3 loop reads CASSLQGAPGNEQFF. The CDR3 DNA reads as TGTGCCAGCAGCTTACAGGGGGCGCCCGGCAATGAGCAGTTCTTC. Together with reference TRBV5-5 and TRBJ2-1, the CDR3 gives the full variable domain: DAGVTQSPTHLIKTRGQQVTLRCSPISGHKSVSWYQQVLGQGPQFIFQYYEKEERGRGNFPDRFSARQFPNYSSELNVNALLLGDSALYLCASSLQGAPGNEQFFGPGTRLTVL.

The rearrangement links TRBV5-1 to TRBJ1-4, with D maybe TRBD1 (5 bases). CDR1 is SGHRS, CDR2 YFSETQ, per germline. This CDR3 comprises 15 residues. V gave up 1 base and J gave up 8 bases, with 15 bases separating them. The CDR3 loop is CASSLRGSKSEKLFF. In DNA form, the CDR3 reads TGCGCCAGCAGCTTGAGGGGCAGTAAATCCGAAAAACTGTTTTTT.

The chain has TRBV4-3 and TRBJ2-3, with 8 bases lining up with TRBD2. The CDR3 has 16 residues. Germline V gene sequence: CDR1 LGHNA, CDR2 YSLEER. The V gene end was trimmed by 1 base and the J gene end by 5 bases; junction bases not matched to a gene: 8. Written as DNA, the CDR3 is TGCGCCAGCAGCCAAGGAACAGCGGGAGAAGGAGATACGCAGTATTTT. Amino acid sequence: CASSQGTAGEGDTQYF.

The chain recombines TRBV6-2 or TRBV6-3 with TRBJ2-1; tentatively, D is TRBD2 (6 bases). Germline CDR1 is MNHEY and CDR2 is SVGEGT. V dropped 5 bases and J dropped 6 bases, with 17 bases sitting between them. The CDR3 spans 15 residues. DNA for the CDR3: TGTGCCAGCAGTCTCCCCGGGACTGGGGGCAATGAGCAGTTCTTC. Its translation is CASSLPGTGGNEQFF.

The rearrangement uses TRBV27 and TRBJ2-1; weak D call: TRBD2 (6 bases). Germline CDR1 MNHEY, CDR2 SMNVEV (reference sequence). This CDR3 contains 15 residues. Trimming cost V 2 bases and J 1 base, with 9 bases left between them. CDR3: CASSLTRGSYNEQFF. CDR3 DNA sequence: TGTGCCAGCAGTTTAACCCGGGGGTCCTACAATGAGCAGTTCTTC.

The chain uses TRBV4-2 and TRBJ1-5, with unresolved D. Trimming took off 0 bases at V and 1 base at J, with 7 bases between the two ends. The CDR3 extends over 15 amino acids. Germline V gene data show CDR1 as LGHNA and CDR2 as YNFKEQ. The CDR3 loop is CASSQEGGSNQPQHF. DNA for the CDR3: TGTGCCAGCAGCCAAGAAGGCGGGAGCAATCAGCCCCAGCATTTT.

The chain uses TRBV7-9 and TRBJ1-6; 8 bases map to TRBD1. The CDR3 sequence is 15 residues long. Germline V gene lookup returns CDR1 SEHNR and CDR2 FQNEAQ (reference sequence). After removal of 5 bases from V and 8 bases from J, the junction contained 8 bases not matched to a gene. CDR3 bases: TGTGCCAGCAGCCCCTTCACAGGGGGGGATTCACCCCTCCACTTT. It specifies CASSPFTGGDSPLHF.

CDR3 loop: CASSLGASGRGTDTQYF. The CDR3 DNA is TGCGCCAGCAGCTTGGGGGCTAGCGGGAGAGGAACAGATACGCAGTATTTT. The chain employs TRBV5-1 and TRBJ2-3; 10 positions agree with TRBD2. V lost 0 bases and J lost 3; bases outside the gene matches: 7. CDR3 length equals 17 residues. Looked up from germline, CDR1 is SGHRS and CDR2 is YFSETQ.

This chain connects TRBV7-3 to TRBJ2-2; D is perhaps TRBD1 (6 bases). Trimming shortened V by 0 bases and J by 3 bases, and 8 bases separated the two germline ends. The germline V gene encodes CDR1 SGHTA and CDR2 FQGTGA. This CDR3 is built from 15 residues. CDR3: CASSLTGGHTGELFF. DNA of the CDR3: TGTGCCAGCAGCTTAACAGGGGGACACACCGGGGAGCTGTTTTTT.

The chain couples TRBV9 to TRBJ2-7, with 10 bases fitting TRBD1. Trimming took 0 bases from V and 7 from J; bases not matched to a gene: 10. Per germline, CDR1 SGDLS and CDR2 YYNGEE. The CDR3 has 16 amino acids. The DNA for the CDR3 is TGTGCCAGCAGCGTAGGGGGACAGGGGTCTCCCGGGGAGCAGTACTTC. Translation gives CASSVGGQGSPGEQYF.

The chain is built from TRBV18 and TRBJ2-3; D call uncertain. The germline V gene has CDR1 KGHSH and CDR2 LQKENI. V dropped 1 base and J dropped 2 bases, with 7 bases sitting between them. There are 14 residues in the CDR3. The CDR3 DNA follows: TGTGCCAGCTCACCACTTCTCTTCACAGATACGCAGTATTTT. This sequence encodes CASSPLLFTDTQYF.

The genes are TRBV29-1 and TRBJ2-7; TRBD2 is a possible D gene (6 bases). V was shortened by 6 bases and J by 6 bases, with 12 bases between the two germline ends. Germline V lookup: CDR1 SQVTM, CDR2 ANQGSEA. This CDR3 comprises 11 residues. The CDR3 nucleotides read TGCAGCGTCGGGAGCATTCCCGAGCAGTACTTC. Protein product: CSVGSIPEQYF.

The genes are TRBV18 and TRBJ1-2; TRBD1 matches 8 bases. The ends lost 3 bases at V and 3 bases at J; junction bases unmatched: 3. The CDR3 consists of 14 residues. Germline loops: CDR1 KGHSH, CDR2 LQKENI. For the CDR3, the DNA is TGTGCCAGCTCACCCCTGGACAGGGACTATGGCTACACCTTC. Encoded protein: CASSPLDRDYGYTF. Combining the CDR3 with reference TRBV18 and TRBJ1-2 gives the whole variable domain NAGVMQNPRHLVRRRGQEARLRCSPMKGHSHVYWYRQLPEEGLKFMVYLQKENIIDESGMPKERFSAEFPKEGPSILRIQQVVRGDSAAYFCASSPLDRDYGYTFGSGTRLTVV.

This clone was seen only once. J is TRBJ1-2 and V is TRBV19; 7 bases fit TRBD1. CDR1 and CDR2 from the germline V gene are LNHDA and SQIVND (reference sequence). The CDR3 consists of 12 residues. The J segment lost 8 bases and the V segment lost 7 bases, leaving 7 bases of the junction unmatched. The CDR3 sequence: CASTLDRSGYTF. The CDR3 DNA sequence: TGTGCCAGTACCCTGGACAGGTCGGGCTACACCTTC.

This chain joins TRBV20-1 and TRBJ2-2, with 8 nucleotides matching TRBD2. The germline V gene has CDR1 DFQATT and CDR2 SNEGSKA (reference sequence). The CDR3 has 14 amino acids. V gave up 3 bases and J gave up 3 bases; unmatched junction bases: 3. The DNA of the CDR3 is TGCAGTGCTAGTCTAGCGGGCCACACCGGGGAGCTGTTTTTT. Its protein is CSASLAGHTGELFF.

This chain uses TRBV6-2 or TRBV6-3 with TRBJ1-1; tentatively, D is TRBD1 (5 bases). In germline, CDR1 is MNHEY, CDR2 SVGEGT. This CDR3 spans 15 amino acids. V was pared by 6 bases and J by 4 bases, with 18 bases between. CDR3: CASSPPGPGRTEAFF. The CDR3 DNA follows: TGTGCCAGCAGCCCCCCCGGCCCAGGGCGCACTGAAGCTTTCTTT.

The rearrangement links TRBV21-1 to TRBJ2-3; the tabulated D call, TRBD2, remains unverified against the DNA. TRBV21-1 is noted as a pseudogene. The CDR3 covers 20 residues. In DNA form, the CDR3 reads TGTGCCAGCAGCAGAAAGCTCCCGGGACTAGCGGGACTCAGCACAGATACGCAGTATTTT. Amino acids: CASSRKLPGLAGLSTDTQYF.

The CDR3 bases are TGCGCCAGCAGCCAAGGAGGGAACGACCCATACGAGCAGTACTTC. It translates to CASSQGGNDPYEQYF. V gene TRBV4-1 combines with J gene TRBJ2-7; TRBD2 is a possible D gene (5 bases). Germline V gene lookup returns CDR1 MGHRA and CDR2 YSYEKL. V lost 1 base, J lost 4 bases, and 14 bases lay in between. CDR3 length: 15 residues.

The chain employs TRBV4-2 and TRBJ1-4; 12 nucleotides align to TRBD1. Looked up from germline, CDR1 is LGHNA and CDR2 is YNFKEQ. The CDR3 runs 20 residues. V gave up 3 bases and J gave up 0 bases; unmatched junction bases: 11. The CDR3, as DNA: TGTGCCAGCAGCCATCCCCCCGGGACAGGGGGCCTAGCAACTAATGAAAAACTGTTTTTT. Translation gives CASSHPPGTGGLATNEKLFF.

The CDR3 DNA sequence: TGTGCCAGCAACACAGGGATATGGACTGAAGCTTTCTTT. As protein: CASNTGIWTEAFF. The chain has TRBV28 and TRBJ1-1, with TRBD1 as a possible D gene (6 bases). Per the germline V gene, CDR1 is MDHEN and CDR2 is SYDVKM. The CDR3 length is 13 residues. Trimming pared 7 bases from V and 5 bases from J, leaving 14 bases between.

V is TRBV7-2 and J is TRBJ2-7; a possible D gene is TRBD1 (6 bases). Per germline, CDR1 SGHTA and CDR2 FQGNSA. Trimming took 1 base from V and 3 from J, leaving 10 bases between them. This CDR3 is 14 amino acids long. CDR3 in amino acids: CASSLGGQSYEQYF. The CDR3 coding sequence is TGTGCCAGCAGCTTAGGAGGACAGAGCTACGAGCAGTACTTC.

V is TRBV10-3 and J is TRBJ2-2; 7 nucleotides match TRBD1. This CDR3 region has 14 residues. V lost 2 bases and J lost 6; bases outside the gene matches: 3. Germline V gene sequence: CDR1 ENHRY, CDR2 SYGVKD. The CDR3: CAISEMGTAGELFF. Here the CDR3 DNA reads TGTGCCATCAGTGAGATGGGGACAGCCGGGGAGCTGTTTTTT.

The V gene is TRBV1, the J gene TRBJ2-7; the table assigns TRBD2, which was not confirmed against the DNA. TRBV1 is noted as a pseudogene. CDR3 size: 19 residues. As DNA, the CDR3 is TGCACCAGCAGCATTGGACTAGCGGGAGGGCTAGGCTGGTTCTACGAGCAGTACTTC. The encoded protein is CTSSIGLAGGLGWFYEQYF.

This clone came up once. CDR3 sequence (DNA): TGTGCCACCAGCAGAGATAGTGCAACCTATGGCTACACCTTC. This encodes CATSRDSATYGYTF. V gene TRBV15 combines with J gene TRBJ1-2; no clear D. Deletions cut 0 bases from V and 4 bases from J, with 9 bases between. This CDR3 has 14 amino acids. The germline CDR1 and CDR2 sequences are LNHNV and YYDKDF (reference sequence).

This chain links TRBV6-6 with TRBJ2-3; D is ambiguous. This CDR3 spans 11 amino acids. Trimming shortened V by 3 bases and J by 5 bases, and 3 bases separated the two germline ends. Germline V lookup: CDR1 MNHNY, CDR2 SVGAGI (reference sequence). DNA for the CDR3: TGTGCCAGCAGTTATAAAGATACGCAGTATTTT. Protein: CASSYKDTQYF.